These T cell receptor beta chains were read from a single sample in a study of blood T cell repertoires in COVID-19. Sequencing used immunoSEQ multiplex PCR; TCRdb keeps in-frame clones, though not all of them. The table has about 120,000 clones, 60% to 80% seen once. The sample taken for sequencing was peripheral blood. The receptor set was obtained from a human donor in a cohort sampled during active COVID-19. Both conserved end residues are part of each CDR3. A D gene is named only where the DNA matches it firmly. Size is omitted from some rows. Given values are once, few, many or a class for expanded clones.

>.|TRBJ1-4|.|TRBV3-1/TRBV3-2
CASRPPGGTNEKLFF
TGTGCCAGCAGACCCCCGGGGGGGACTAATGAAAAACTGTTTTTT
>TRBD1|TRBJ1-3|.|TRBV13
CASSAGQGVVDTIYF
TGTGCCAGCAGCGCGGGACAGGGGGTAGTAGACACCATATATTTT
>.|TRBJ2-3|.|TRBV7-6
CASSLAQVFGDTQYF
TGTGCCAGCAGCTTGGCCCAGGTTTTTGGAGATACGCAGTATTTT
>.|TRBJ1-6|few|TRBV6-5
CASSSGSTGLKALHF
TGTGCCAGCAGTTCAGGATCGACAGGACTCAAGGCCCTCCACTTT
>TRBD2|TRBJ2-1|.|TRBV6-1
CASSERTSGRSSYNEQFF
TGTGCCAGCAGTGAAAGGACTAGCGGAAGGAGCTCCTACAATGAGCAGTTCTTC
>.|TRBJ1-2|.|TRBV28
CASSLRTDSYTF
TGTGCCAGCAGCCTACGGACAGATAGCTACACCTTC
>.|TRBJ2-7|.|TRBV28
CASSSPLLEREQYF
TGTGCCAGCAGTTCACCATTACTAGAACGCGAGCAGTACTTC
>TRBD1|TRBJ2-7|.|TRBV10-1
CASSEGTDEQYF
TGCGCCAGCAGTGAGGGGACAGACGAGCAGTACTTC
>TRBD1|TRBJ2-1|.|TRBV18
CASSPGTGFDNEQFF
TGTGCCAGCTCACCAGGGACAGGGTTCGACAATGAGCAGTTCTTC
>.|TRBJ2-4|.|TRBV28
CASSSLQGPANIQYF
TGTGCCAGCAGTTCCCTACAGGGCCCCGCAAACATTCAGTACTTC
>TRBD1|TRBJ2-7|few|TRBV4-2
CASSQGEGASISEQYF
TGTGCCAGCAGCCAAGGTGAGGGGGCTTCAATCTCCGAGCAGTACTTC
>.|TRBJ2-7|few|TRBV11-3
CASSSDTHYEQYF
TGTGCCAGCAGCTCGGACACTCACTACGAGCAGTACTTC
>.|TRBJ2-7|.|TRBV5-4
CASSFGFERDEQYF
TGTGCCAGCAGCTTTGGATTTGAGCGGGACGAGCAGTACTTC
>.|TRBJ1-2|.|TRBV28
CASSLRGANGYTF
TGTGCCAGCAGTTTGCGGGGGGCGAATGGCTACACCTTC
>.|TRBJ1-2|.|TRBV3-1/TRBV3-2
CASSQEGSGDGYTF
TGTGCCAGCAGCCAAGAAGGCAGTGGAGATGGCTACACCTTC
>TRBD2|TRBJ2-2|once|TRBV5-1
CASSLESSGNTGELFF
TGCGCCAGCAGCTTGGAGTCTAGCGGAAACACCGGGGAGCTGTTTTTT
>TRBD2|TRBJ2-2|.|TRBV6-5
CASSSGLVGELFF
TGTGCCAGCAGCTCCGGACTAGTCGGGGAGCTGTTTTTT
>.|TRBJ2-7|.|TRBV28
CASSLWAYSAEQYF
TGTGCCAGCAGTTTATGGGCCTACAGTGCCGAGCAGTACTTC
>TRBD2|TRBJ2-7|.|TRBV28
CASSYLPRTSGRPHHYEQYF
TGTGCCAGCAGTTACCTCCCCAGGACTAGCGGGAGGCCTCACCACTACGAGCAGTACTTC
>.|TRBJ1-2|.|TRBV27
CASSTLASGGGYTF
TGTGCCAGCAGTACCCTGGCGAGCGGAGGTGGCTACACCTTC
>TRBD1|TRBJ1-6|.|TRBV19
CASSYEPGQGPDNSPLHF
TGTGCCAGTAGTTACGAACCGGGACAGGGGCCCGATAATTCACCCCTCCACTTT
>TRBD1|TRBJ2-7|once|TRBV12-3/TRBV12-4
CASSLVSGGQQYF
TGTGCCAGCAGTTTAGTCTCAGGGGGCCAGCAGTACTTC
>TRBD1|TRBJ1-1|.|TRBV7-9
CASSTNRGWGLGTEAFF
TGTGCCAGCAGCACCAACAGGGGTTGGGGACTGGGGACTGAAGCTTTCTTT
>TRBD1|TRBJ1-2|few|TRBV6-5
CASSNGQDLYGYTF
TGTGCCAGCAGCAACGGACAGGACCTCTATGGCTACACCTTC
>TRBD1|TRBJ1-1|.|TRBV5-8
CASSWGTEQAFF
TGTGCCAGCAGCTGGGGGACAGAACAAGCTTTCTTT
>TRBD1|TRBJ1-2|.|TRBV25-1
CASSGQGYGYTF
TGTGCCAGCAGCGGACAGGGGTATGGCTACACCTTC
>.|TRBJ2-2|.|TRBV3-1/TRBV3-2
CASSASGLPDGELFF
TGTGCCAGCTCTGCATCGGGACTCCCCGACGGGGAGCTGTTTTTT
>.|TRBJ2-7|.|TRBV3-1/TRBV3-2
CASSQDGGGLSYEQYF
TGTGCCAGCAGCCAAGATGGCGGGGGCCTCTCCTACGAGCAGTACTTC
>.|TRBJ1-6|.|TRBV5-4
CASSLGGAYNSPLHF
TGTGCCAGCAGCTTGGGAGGCGCCTATAATTCACCCCTCCACTTT
>.|TRBJ2-2|.|TRBV27
CASSLSPTGTGELFF
TGTGCCAGCAGTTTATCCCCCACAGGGACCGGGGAGCTGTTTTTT
>.|TRBJ1-4|.|TRBV19
CARLAVPTNEKLFF
TGTGCCCGACTGGCGGTACCAACTAATGAAAAACTGTTTTTT
>TRBD1|TRBJ2-7|.|TRBV7-9
CASSLVLGQGAFNEQYF
TGTGCCAGCAGCTTAGTCCTTGGACAGGGGGCGTTCAACGAGCAGTACTTC
>TRBD2|TRBJ2-5|.|TRBV27
CASADPSGGVETQYF
TGTGCCAGCGCCGACCCTAGCGGGGGGGTGGAGACCCAGTACTTC
>TRBD1|TRBJ2-7|.|TRBV5-1
CASSLAGQGFNEQYF
TGCGCCAGCAGCTTGGCCGGACAGGGGTTCAACGAGCAGTACTTC
>TRBD2|TRBJ2-3|.|TRBV2
CASSQIAGETDTQYF
TGTGCCAGCAGTCAGATAGCGGGGGAAACAGATACGCAGTATTTT
>.|TRBJ1-4|few|TRBV2
CASSEATANEKLFF
TGTGCCAGCAGTGAAGCGACAGCGAATGAAAAACTGTTTTTT
>.|TRBJ1-5|.|TRBV7-8
CASTEGGNQPQHF
TGTGCCAGCACCGAAGGGGGCAATCAGCCCCAGCATTTT
>TRBD1|TRBJ1-1|.|TRBV9
CASSTNPDRGLGAFF
TGTGCCAGCAGTACTAACCCTGACAGGGGCTTGGGAGCTTTCTTT
>.|TRBJ2-7|.|TRBV28
CASTPAGGGRAHEQYF
TGTGCCAGCACCCCGGCAGGGGGCGGGAGGGCCCACGAGCAGTACTTC
>.|TRBJ1-4|once|TRBV4-1
CASSLMGGFANEKLFF
TGCGCCAGCAGCCTGATGGGAGGGTTCGCTAATGAAAAACTGTTTTTT
>TRBD2|TRBJ2-7|.|TRBV30
CAWGTSGGPYEQYF
TGTGCTTGGGGGACTAGCGGGGGACCCTACGAGCAGTACTTC
>TRBD1|TRBJ1-2|.|TRBV5-1
CASSLGGTAWGYTF
TGCGCCAGCAGCTTGGGCGGGACAGCGTGGGGCTACACCTTC
>TRBD2|TRBJ2-7|.|TRBV11-1
CASSLRLAGDEQYF
TGTGCCAGCAGCTTACGACTAGCGGGAGACGAGCAGTACTTC
>.|TRBJ2-5|.|TRBV11-3
CASSSRWRSTGITQYF
TGTGCCAGCAGCTCTAGATGGAGGTCGACCGGGATCACCCAGTACTTC
>TRBD1|TRBJ1-2|.|TRBV5-4
CASSLGQGAGGYTF
TGTGCCAGCAGCTTGGGACAGGGGGCAGGTGGCTACACCTTC